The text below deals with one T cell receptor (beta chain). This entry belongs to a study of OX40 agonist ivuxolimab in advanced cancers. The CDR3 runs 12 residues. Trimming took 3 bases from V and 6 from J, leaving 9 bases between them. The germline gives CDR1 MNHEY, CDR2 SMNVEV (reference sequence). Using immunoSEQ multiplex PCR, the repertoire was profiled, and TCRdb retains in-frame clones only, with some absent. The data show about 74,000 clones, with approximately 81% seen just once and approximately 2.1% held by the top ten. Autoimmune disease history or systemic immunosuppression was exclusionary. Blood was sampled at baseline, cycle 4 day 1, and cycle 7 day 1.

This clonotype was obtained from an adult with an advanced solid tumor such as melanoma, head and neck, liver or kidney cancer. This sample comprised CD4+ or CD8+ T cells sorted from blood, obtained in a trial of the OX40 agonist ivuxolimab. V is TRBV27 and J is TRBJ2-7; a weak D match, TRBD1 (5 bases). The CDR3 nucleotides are TGTGCCAGCAGTTTCCAGGGTGGCGAGCAGTACTTC. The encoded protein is CASSFQGGEQYF.